The 3 T cell receptor beta chains below were found in one sample sequenced in a study of control samples from healthy donors and cancer patients. The protocol was immunoSEQ multiplex PCR, while the TCRdb copy is restricted to in-frame clones and leaves out a portion. The table lists about 100,000 clones, around 89% of them singletons. Sequencing input: blood. These receptors were taken from a man aged 25-45 years in good health.

In this sample, this clone turned up once. The chain carries TRBV6-2 or TRBV6-3 and TRBJ1-5; D remains unclear. The CDR3 runs to 14 residues. V lost 4 bases to trimming and J lost 10 bases, with 17 bases between them. Germline assignment: CDR1 MNHEY and CDR2 SVGEGT. The DNA of the CDR3 is TGTGCCAGCAGTTCCGGACGGAACTGGGAACCCCAGCATTTT. Residues: CASSSGRNWEPQHF.

This clone has a single count. CDR3 in amino acids: CASSQSGGGGETQYF. Written as DNA, the CDR3 is TGCGCCAGCAGCCAGAGTGGCGGGGGAGGAGAGACCCAGTACTTC. The chain links TRBV4-1 to TRBJ2-5, with 7 bases fitting TRBD2. J gave up 4 bases and V 3 bases, and 8 bases lay outside the gene matches. The CDR3 covers 15 residues. Germline-derived CDR1 and CDR2 are MGHRA and YSYEKL.

The rearrangement uses TRBV7-2 and TRBJ2-7, with D unclear. The CDR3 totals 15 residues. Germline CDR1 SGHTA, CDR2 FQGNSA. Trimming cost V 0 bases and J 2 bases, with 11 bases left between them. The chain's CDR3 is CASSLAYSETYEQYF. CDR3 DNA: TGTGCCAGCAGCTTAGCGTATTCGGAAACCTACGAGCAGTACTTC.